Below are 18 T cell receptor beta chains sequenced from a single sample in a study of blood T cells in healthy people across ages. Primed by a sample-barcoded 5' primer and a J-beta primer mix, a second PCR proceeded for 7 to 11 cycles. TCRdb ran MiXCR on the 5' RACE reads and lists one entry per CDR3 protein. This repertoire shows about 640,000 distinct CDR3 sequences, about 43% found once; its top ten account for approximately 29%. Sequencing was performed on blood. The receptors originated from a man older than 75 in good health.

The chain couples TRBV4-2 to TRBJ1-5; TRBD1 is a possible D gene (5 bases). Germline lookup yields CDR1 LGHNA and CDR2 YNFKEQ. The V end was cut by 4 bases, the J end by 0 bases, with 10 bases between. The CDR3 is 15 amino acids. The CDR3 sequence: CASSLVGPSNQPQHF. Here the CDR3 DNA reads TGTGCCAGCAGCCTCGTGGGACCTAGCAATCAGCCCCAGCATTTT.

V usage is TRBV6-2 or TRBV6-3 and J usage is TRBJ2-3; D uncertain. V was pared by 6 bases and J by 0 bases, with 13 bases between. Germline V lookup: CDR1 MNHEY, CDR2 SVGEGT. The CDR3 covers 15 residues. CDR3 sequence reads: CASSDFAPSTDTQYF. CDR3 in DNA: TGTGCCAGCAGCGACTTTGCCCCCAGCACAGATACGCAGTATTTT.

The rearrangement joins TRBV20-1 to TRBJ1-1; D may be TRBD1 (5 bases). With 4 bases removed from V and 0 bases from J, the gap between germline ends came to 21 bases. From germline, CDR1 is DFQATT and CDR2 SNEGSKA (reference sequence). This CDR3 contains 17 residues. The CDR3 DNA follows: TGCAGTGCTACCAACGGGGGAATCCCAGGGATGAACACTGAAGCTTTCTTT. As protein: CSATNGGIPGMNTEAFF.

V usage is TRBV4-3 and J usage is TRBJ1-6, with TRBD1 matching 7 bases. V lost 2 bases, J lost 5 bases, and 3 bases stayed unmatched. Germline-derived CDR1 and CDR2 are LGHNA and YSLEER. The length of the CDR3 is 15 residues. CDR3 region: CASSQLDRDNSPLHF. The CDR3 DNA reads TGCGCCAGCAGCCAATTAGACAGGGATAATTCACCCCTCCACTTT.

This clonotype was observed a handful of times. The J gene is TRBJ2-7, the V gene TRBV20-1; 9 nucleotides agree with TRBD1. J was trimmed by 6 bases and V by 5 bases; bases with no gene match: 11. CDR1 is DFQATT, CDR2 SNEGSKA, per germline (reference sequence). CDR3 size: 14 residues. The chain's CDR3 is CSARVPGQGGEQYF. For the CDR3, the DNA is TGCAGTGCTCGGGTGCCGGGACAGGGAGGCGAGCAGTACTTC.

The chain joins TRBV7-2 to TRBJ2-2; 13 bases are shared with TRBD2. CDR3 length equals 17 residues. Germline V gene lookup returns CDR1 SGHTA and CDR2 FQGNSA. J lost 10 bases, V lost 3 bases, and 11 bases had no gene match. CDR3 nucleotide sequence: TGTGCCAGCAGCTTGCCCCGGACTAGCGGGAGAAGCGAGGAGCTGTTTTTT. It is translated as CASSLPRTSGRSEELFF.

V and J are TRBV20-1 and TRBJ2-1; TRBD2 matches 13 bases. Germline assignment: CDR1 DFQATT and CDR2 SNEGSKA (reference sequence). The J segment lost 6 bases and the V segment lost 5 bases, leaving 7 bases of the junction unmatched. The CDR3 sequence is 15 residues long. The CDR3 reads CSAGIGTSGTNEQFF. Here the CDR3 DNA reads TGCAGTGCTGGTATCGGGACTAGCGGGACCAATGAGCAGTTCTTC.

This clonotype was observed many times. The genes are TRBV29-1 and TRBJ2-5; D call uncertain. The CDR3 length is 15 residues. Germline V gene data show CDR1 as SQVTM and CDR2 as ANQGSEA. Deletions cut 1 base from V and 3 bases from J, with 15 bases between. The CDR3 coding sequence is TGCAGCGTTGAAGCACGTTCTTTCTCAAAAGAGACCCAGTACTTC. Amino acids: CSVEARSFSKETQYF.

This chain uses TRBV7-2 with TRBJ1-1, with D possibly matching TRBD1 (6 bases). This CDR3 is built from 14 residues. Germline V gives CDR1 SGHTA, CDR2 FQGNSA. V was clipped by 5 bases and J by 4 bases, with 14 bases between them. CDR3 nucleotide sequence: TGTGCCAGCAGCCCACAGGGAGGGGGCACTGAAGCTTTCTTT. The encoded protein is CASSPQGGGTEAFF.

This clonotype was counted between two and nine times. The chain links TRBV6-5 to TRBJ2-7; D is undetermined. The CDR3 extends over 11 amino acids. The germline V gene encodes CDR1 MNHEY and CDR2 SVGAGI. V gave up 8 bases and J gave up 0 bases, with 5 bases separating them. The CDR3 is CASFSSYEQYF. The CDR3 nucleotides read TGTGCCAGCTTTTCCTCCTACGAGCAGTACTTC.

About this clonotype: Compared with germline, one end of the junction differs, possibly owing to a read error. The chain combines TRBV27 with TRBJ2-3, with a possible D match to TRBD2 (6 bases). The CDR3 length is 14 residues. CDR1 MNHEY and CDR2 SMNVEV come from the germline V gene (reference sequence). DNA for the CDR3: TGTGCCACCAGACCCCGGGGGAGAACAGATACGCGGTATTTT. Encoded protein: CATRPRGRTDTRYF.

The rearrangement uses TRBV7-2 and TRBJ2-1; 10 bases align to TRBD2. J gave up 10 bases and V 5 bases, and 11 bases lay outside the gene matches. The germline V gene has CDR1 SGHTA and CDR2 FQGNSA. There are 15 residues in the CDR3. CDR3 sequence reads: CASSGDGAGGQEQFF. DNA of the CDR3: TGTGCCAGCAGCGGGGATGGAGCGGGGGGGCAGGAGCAGTTCTTC.

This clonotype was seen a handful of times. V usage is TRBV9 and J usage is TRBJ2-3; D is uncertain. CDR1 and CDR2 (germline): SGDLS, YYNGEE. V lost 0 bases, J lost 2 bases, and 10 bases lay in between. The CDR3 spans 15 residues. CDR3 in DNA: TGTGCCAGCAGCGTAGGGGCGCCCCCCACAGATACGCAGTATTTT. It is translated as CASSVGAPPTDTQYF. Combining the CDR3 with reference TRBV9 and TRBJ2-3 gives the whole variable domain DSGVTQTPKHLITATGQRVTLRCSPRSGDLSVYWYQQSLDQGLQFLIQYYNGEERAKGNILERFSAQQFPDLHSELNLSSLELGDSALYFCASSVGAPPTDTQYFGPGTRLTVL.

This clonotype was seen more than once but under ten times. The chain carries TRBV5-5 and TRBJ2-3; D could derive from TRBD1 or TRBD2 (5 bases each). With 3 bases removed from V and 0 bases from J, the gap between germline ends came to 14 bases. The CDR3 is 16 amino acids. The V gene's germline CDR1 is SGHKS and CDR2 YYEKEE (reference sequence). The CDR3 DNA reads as TGTGCCAGCAGCTGGGACCGTGGTTCTAGCACAGATACGCAGTATTTT. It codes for CASSWDRGSSTDTQYF.

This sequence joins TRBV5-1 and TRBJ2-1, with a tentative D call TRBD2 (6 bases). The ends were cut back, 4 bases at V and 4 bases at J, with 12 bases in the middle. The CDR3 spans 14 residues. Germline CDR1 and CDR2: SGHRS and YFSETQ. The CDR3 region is CASSTRRGYNEQFF. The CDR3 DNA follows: TGCGCCAGCAGCACACGGAGGGGTTACAATGAGCAGTTCTTC.

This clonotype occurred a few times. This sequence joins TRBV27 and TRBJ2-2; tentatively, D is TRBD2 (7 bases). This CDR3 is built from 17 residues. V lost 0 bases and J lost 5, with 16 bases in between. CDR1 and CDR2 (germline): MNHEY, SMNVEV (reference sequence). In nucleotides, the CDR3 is TGTGCCAGCAGTTTATCGCACCGGGGGGCGGGTACCGGGGAGCTGTTTTTT. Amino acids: CASSLSHRGAGTGELFF.

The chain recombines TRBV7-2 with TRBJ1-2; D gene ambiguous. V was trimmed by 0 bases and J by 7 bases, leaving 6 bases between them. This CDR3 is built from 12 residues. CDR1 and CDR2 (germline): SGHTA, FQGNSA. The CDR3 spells CTSSLAGVGYTF. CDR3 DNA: TGTACCAGCAGCTTAGCCGGGGTTGGCTACACCTTC.

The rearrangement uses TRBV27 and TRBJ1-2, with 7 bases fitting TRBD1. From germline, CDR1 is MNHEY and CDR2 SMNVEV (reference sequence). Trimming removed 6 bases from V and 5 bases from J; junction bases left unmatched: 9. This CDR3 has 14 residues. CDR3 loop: CASRSPTGLYGYTF. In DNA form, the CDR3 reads TGTGCCAGCAGGTCCCCGACAGGGCTTTATGGCTACACCTTC.